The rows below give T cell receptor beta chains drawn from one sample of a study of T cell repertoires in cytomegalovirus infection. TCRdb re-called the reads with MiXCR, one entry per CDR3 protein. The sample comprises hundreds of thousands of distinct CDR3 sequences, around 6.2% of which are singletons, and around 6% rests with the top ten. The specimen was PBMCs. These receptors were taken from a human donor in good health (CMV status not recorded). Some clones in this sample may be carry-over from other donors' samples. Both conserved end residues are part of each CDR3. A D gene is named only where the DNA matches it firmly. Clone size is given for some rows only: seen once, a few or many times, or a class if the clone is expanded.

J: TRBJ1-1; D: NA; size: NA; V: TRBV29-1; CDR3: CSVPSIGGVNTEAFF; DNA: TGCAGCGTTCCATCGATTGGTGGCGTAAACACTGAAGCTTTCTTT
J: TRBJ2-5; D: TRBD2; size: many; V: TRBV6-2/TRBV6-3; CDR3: CASSYGLAAQETQYF; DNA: TGTGCCAGCAGTTACGGGCTAGCGGCCCAAGAGACCCAGTACTTC
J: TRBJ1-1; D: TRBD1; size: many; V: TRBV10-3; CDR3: CAISERTGDHTEAFF; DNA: TGTGCCATCAGTGAGCGGACAGGGGACCACACTGAAGCTTTCTTT
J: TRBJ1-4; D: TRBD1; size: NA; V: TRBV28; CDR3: CASSEDRGYEKLFF; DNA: TGTGCCAGCAGCGAGGACAGGGGGTATGAAAAACTGTTTTTT
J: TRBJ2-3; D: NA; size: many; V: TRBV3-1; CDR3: CASSQVEGVKDTQYF; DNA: TGTGCCAGCAGCCAAGTGGAAGGGGTGAAAGATACGCAGTATTTT
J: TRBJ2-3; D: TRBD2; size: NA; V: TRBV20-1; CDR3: CSARGAAGADTQYF; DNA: TGCAGTGCTAGAGGGGCAGCGGGGGCGGATACGCAGTATTTT
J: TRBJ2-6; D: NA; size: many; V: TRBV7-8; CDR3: CASSPNLFGGANVLTF; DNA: TGTGCCAGCAGCCCGAACCTGTTCGGAGGGGCCAACGTCCTGACTTTC
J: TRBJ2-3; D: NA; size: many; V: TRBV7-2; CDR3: CASSLSRDTQYF; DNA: TGTGCCAGCAGCTTAAGTAGGGATACGCAGTATTTT
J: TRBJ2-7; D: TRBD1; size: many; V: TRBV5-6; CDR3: CASSLRLRRTGSYEQYF; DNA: TGTGCCAGCAGCTTGAGGCTTCGGAGGACAGGGTCCTACGAGCAGTACTTC
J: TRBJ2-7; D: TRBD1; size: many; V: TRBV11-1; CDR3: CASSFATGALYEQYF; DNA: TGTGCCAGCAGCTTTGCTACAGGGGCCCTCTACGAGCAGTACTTC
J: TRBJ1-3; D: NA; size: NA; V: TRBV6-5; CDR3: CASSQGQFLSGNTIYF; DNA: TGTGCCAGCAGCCAAGGACAGTTCCTCTCTGGAAACACCATATATTTT
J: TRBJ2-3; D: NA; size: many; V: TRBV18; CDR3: CASSQRNTDTQYF; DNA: TGTGCCAGCTCACAACGGAACACAGATACGCAGTATTTT
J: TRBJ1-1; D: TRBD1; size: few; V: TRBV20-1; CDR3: CSARDWDRVNTEAFF; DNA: TGCAGTGCTAGAGATTGGGACAGGGTGAACACTGAAGCTTTCTTT
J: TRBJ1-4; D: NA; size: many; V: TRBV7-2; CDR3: CASSLNREGNEKLFF; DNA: TGTGCCAGCAGCTTAAACAGGGAGGGAAATGAAAAACTGTTTTTT
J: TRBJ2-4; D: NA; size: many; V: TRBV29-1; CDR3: CSVKGPGTKNIQYF; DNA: TGCAGCGTGAAAGGACCTGGGACCAAAAACATTCAGTACTTC
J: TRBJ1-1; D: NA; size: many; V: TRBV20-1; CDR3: CSASRDMNTEAFF; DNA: TGCAGTGCTTCGAGAGATATGAACACTGAAGCTTTCTTT
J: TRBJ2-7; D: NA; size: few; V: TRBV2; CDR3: CASSDRTPRSEQYF; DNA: TGTGCCAGCAGTGATCGCACTCCGAGGAGCGAGCAGTACTTC
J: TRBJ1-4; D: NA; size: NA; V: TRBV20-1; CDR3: CSARDRRLPLNEKLFF; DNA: TGCAGTGCTAGGGATCGAAGGCTCCCCCTTAATGAAAAACTGTTTTTT
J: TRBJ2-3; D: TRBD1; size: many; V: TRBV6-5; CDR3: CASSNTGASTDTQYF; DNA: TGTGCCAGCAGTAACACAGGGGCGAGCACAGATACGCAGTATTTT
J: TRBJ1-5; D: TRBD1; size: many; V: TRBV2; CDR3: CASSRQGASNQPQHF; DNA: TGTGCCAGCAGCCGTCAGGGGGCCAGCAATCAGCCCCAGCATTTT
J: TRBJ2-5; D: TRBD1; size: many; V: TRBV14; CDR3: CASSRWGQQETQYF; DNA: TGTGCCAGCAGCCGCTGGGGACAGCAAGAGACCCAGTACTTC
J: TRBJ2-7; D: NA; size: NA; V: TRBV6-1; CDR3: CASSVEVPYEQYF; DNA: TGTGCCAGCAGTGTTGAAGTCCCCTACGAGCAGTACTTC
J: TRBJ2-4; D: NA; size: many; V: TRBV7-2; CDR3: CASSLLGDIQYF; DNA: TGTGCCAGCAGCTTATTGGGGGACATTCAGTACTTC